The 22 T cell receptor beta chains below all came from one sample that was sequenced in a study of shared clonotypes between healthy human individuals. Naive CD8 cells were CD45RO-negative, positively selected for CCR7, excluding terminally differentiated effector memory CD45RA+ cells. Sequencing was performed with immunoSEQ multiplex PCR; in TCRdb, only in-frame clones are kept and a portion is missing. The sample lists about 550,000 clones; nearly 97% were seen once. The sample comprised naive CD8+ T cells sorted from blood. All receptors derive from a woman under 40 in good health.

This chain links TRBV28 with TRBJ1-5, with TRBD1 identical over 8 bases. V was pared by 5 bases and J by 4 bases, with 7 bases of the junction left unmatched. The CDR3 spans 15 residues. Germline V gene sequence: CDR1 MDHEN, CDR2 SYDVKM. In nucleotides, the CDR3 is TGTGCCAGCAGTGCCCCAGGGGGCCGTAATCAGCCCCAGCATTTT. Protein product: CASSAPGGRNQPQHF.

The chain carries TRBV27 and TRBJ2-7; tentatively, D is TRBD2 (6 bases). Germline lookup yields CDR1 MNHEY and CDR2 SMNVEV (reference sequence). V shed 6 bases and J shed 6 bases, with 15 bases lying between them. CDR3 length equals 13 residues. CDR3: CASSQRVGGEQYF. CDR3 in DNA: TGTGCCAGCAGCCAGCGGGTGGGCGGCGAGCAGTACTTC.

The CDR3 region has the DNA TGTGCCAGCAGTGGGAGGGGGGGTAACGAGCAGTACTTC. Protein: CASSGRGGNEQYF. V and J are TRBV28 and TRBJ2-7, with a weak D call TRBD2 (7 bases). The ends were cut back, 5 bases at V and 5 bases at J, with 13 bases in the middle. The CDR3 has 13 residues. Looked up from germline, CDR1 is MDHEN and CDR2 is SYDVKM. The whole variable domain, filled in from reference TRBV28 and TRBJ2-7, reads DVKVTQSSRYLVKRTGEKVFLECVQDMDHENMFWYRQDPGLGLRLIYFSYDVKMKEKGDIPEGYSVSREKKERFSLILESASTNQTSMYLCASSGRGGNEQYFGPGTRLTVT.

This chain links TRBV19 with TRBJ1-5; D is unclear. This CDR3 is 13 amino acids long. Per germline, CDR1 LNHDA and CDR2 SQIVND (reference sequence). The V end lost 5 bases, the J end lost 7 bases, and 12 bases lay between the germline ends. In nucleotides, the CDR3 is TGTGCCAGTAGTTTGATTGTTGGGCAGCCCCAGCATTTT. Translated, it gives CASSLIVGQPQHF.

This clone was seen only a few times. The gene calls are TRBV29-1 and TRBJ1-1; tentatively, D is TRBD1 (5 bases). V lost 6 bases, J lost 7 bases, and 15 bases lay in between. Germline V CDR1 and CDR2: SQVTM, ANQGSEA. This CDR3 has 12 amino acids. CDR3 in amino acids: CSVRAARNEAFF. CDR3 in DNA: TGCAGCGTCAGGGCCGCTAGAAATGAAGCTTTCTTT.

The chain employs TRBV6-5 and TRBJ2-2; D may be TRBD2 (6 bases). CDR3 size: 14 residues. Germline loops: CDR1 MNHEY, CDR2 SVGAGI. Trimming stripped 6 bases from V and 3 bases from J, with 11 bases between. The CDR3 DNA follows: TGTGCCAGCAGGCGGGGAACAGACACCGGGGAGCTGTTTTTT. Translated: CASRRGTDTGELFF.

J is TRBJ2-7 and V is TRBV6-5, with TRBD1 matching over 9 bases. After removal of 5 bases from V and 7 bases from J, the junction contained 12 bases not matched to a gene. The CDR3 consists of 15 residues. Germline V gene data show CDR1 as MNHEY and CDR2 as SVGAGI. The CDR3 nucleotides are TGTGCCAGCAGTAAGGAAACCGGGACAGGGAAAGAGCAGTACTTC. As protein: CASSKETGTGKEQYF.

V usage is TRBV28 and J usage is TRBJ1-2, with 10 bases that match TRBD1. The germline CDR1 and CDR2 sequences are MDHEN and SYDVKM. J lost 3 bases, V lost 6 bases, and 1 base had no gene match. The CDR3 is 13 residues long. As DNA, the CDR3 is TGTGCCAGCAGGGGGACAGGGGACTATGGCTACACCTTC. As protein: CASRGTGDYGYTF.

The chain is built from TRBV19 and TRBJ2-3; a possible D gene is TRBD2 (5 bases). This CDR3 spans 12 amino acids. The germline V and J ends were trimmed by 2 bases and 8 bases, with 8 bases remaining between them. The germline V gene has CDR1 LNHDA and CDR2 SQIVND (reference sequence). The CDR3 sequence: CASSIPAGTQYF. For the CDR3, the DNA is TGTGCCAGTAGTATACCTGCGGGTACGCAGTATTTT.

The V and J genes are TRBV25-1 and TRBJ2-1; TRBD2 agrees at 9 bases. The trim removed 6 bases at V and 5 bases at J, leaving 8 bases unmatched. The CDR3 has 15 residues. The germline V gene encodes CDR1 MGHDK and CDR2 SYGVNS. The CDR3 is CASSRPGLADNEQFF. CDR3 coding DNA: TGTGCCAGCAGCCGCCCGGGACTAGCTGACAATGAGCAGTTCTTC.

CDR3: CASSLGTSGSTEQFF. For the CDR3, the DNA is TGTGCCAGCAGTCTAGGGACTAGCGGGAGTACTGAGCAGTTCTTC. This chain connects TRBV27 to TRBJ2-1, with TRBD2 identical over 14 bases. After removal of 5 bases from V and 9 bases from J, the junction contained 6 bases not matched to a gene. Germline V gene data show CDR1 as MNHEY and CDR2 as SMNVEV (reference sequence). The CDR3 contains 15 residues.

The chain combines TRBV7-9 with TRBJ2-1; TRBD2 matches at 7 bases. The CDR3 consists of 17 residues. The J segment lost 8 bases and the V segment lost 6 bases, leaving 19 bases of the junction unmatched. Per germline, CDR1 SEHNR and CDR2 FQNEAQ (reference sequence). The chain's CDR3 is CASRGEMGGPSGDEQFF. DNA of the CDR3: TGTGCCAGCAGGGGGGAGATGGGAGGGCCCTCTGGTGATGAGCAGTTCTTC.

The CDR3 sequence: CASSLSVDPLMDEQFF. The CDR3, as DNA: TGTGCCAGCAGTTTATCCGTGGATCCCTTAATGGATGAGCAGTTCTTC. The rearrangement links TRBV27 to TRBJ2-1; no clear D. The V and J ends lost 0 bases and 8 bases respectively, with 17 bases between them. The CDR3 loop spans 16 amino acids. Per the germline V gene, CDR1 is MNHEY and CDR2 is SMNVEV (reference sequence).

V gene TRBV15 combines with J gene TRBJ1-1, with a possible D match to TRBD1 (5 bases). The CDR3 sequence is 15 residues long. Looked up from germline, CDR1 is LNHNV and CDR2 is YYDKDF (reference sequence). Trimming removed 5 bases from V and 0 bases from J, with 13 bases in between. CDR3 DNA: TGTGCCACCAGCCCTCTCAGGGATATGAACACTGAAGCTTTCTTT. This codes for CATSPLRDMNTEAFF.

The DNA for the CDR3 is TGTGCCAGCAGCTTATCGGGGCCCGACAGGGTCGATGGCTACACCTTC. This codes for CASSLSGPDRVDGYTF. The rearrangement links TRBV7-9 to TRBJ1-2; 7 nucleotides line up with TRBD1. Per germline, CDR1 SEHNR and CDR2 FQNEAQ (reference sequence). The CDR3 totals 16 residues. The ends lost 2 bases at V and 6 bases at J; junction bases unmatched: 12.

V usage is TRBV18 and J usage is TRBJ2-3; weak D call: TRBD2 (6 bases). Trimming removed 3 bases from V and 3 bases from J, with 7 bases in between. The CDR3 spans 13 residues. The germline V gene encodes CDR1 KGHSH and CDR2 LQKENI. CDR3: CASSPGGTDTQYF. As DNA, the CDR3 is TGTGCCAGCTCACCTGGGGGGACAGATACGCAGTATTTT.

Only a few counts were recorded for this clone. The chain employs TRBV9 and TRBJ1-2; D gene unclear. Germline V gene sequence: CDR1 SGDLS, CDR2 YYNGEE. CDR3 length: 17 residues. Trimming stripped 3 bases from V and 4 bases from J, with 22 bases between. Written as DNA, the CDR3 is TGTGCCAGCAGCGGATGGGAGCGGACGGGAGACCGCTATGGCTACACCTTC. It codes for CASSGWERTGDRYGYTF.

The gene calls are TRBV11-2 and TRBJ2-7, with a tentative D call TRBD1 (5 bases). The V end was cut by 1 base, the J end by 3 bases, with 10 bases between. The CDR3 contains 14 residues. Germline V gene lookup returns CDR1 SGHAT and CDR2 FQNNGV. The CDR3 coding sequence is TGTGCCAGCAGCTTAGGACAGACGGTCTACGAGCAGTACTTC. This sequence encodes CASSLGQTVYEQYF.

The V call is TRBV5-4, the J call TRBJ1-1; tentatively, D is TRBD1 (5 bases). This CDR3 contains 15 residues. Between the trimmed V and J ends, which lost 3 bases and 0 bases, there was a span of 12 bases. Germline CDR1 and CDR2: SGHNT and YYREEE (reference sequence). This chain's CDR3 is CASSSSDRMNTEAFF. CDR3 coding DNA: TGTGCCAGCAGCTCATCAGACAGAATGAACACTGAAGCTTTCTTT.

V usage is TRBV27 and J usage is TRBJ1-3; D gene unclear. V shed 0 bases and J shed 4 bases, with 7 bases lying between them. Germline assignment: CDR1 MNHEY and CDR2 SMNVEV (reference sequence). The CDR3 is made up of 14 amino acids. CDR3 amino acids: CASSLSTGGNTIYF. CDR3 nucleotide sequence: TGTGCCAGCAGTTTATCGACTGGGGGAAACACCATATATTTT.

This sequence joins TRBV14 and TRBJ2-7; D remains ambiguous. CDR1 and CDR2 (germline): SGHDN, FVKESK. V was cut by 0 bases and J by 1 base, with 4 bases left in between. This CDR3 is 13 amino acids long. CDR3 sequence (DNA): TGTGCCAGCAGCCAAGAACAGTCCTACGAGCAGTACTTC. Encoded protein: CASSQEQSYEQYF. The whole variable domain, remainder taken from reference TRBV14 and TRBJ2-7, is EAGVTQFPSHSVIEKGQTVTLRCDPISGHDNLYWYRRVMGKEIKFLLHFVKESKQDESGMPNNRFLAERTGGTYSTLKVQPAELEDSGVYFCASSQEQSYEQYFGPGTRLTVT.

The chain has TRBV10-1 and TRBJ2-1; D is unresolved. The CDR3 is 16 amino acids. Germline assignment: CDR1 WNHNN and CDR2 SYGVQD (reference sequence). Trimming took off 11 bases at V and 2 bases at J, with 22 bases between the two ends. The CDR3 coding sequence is TGCGCCCACACCTCACCCCGCATGAGTACCTACAATGAGCAGTTCTTC. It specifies CAHTSPRMSTYNEQFF.